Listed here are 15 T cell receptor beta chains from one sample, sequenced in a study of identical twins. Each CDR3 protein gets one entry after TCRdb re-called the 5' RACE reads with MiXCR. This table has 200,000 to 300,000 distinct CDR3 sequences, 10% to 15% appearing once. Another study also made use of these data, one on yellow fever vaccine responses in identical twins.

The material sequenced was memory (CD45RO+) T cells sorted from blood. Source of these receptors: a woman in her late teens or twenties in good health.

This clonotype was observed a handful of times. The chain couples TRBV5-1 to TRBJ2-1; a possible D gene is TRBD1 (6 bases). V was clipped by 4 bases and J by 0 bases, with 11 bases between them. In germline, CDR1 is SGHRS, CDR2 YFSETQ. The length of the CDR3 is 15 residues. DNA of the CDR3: TGCGCCAGCAGCACCGACAGGACCTCCTACAATGAGCAGTTCTTC. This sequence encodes CASSTDRTSYNEQFF.

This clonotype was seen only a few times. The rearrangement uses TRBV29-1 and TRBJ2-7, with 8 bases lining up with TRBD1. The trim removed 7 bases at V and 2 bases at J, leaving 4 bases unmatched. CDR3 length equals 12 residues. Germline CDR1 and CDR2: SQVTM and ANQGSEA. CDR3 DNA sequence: TGCAGCGCCGGACAGGGAACCTACGAGCAGTACTTC. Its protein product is CSAGQGTYEQYF.

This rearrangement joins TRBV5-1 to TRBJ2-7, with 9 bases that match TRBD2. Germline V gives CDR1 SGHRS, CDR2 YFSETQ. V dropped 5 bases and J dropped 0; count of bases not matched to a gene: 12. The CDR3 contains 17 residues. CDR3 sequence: CASRQSGGISSSYEQYF. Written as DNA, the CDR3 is TGCGCCAGCAGACAAAGCGGGGGGATTTCAAGCTCCTACGAGCAGTACTTC.

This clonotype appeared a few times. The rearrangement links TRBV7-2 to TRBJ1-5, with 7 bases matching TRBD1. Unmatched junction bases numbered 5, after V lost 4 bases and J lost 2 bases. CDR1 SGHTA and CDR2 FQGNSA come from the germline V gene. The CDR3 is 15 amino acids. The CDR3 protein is CASSSTGIGNQPQHF. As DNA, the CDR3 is TGTGCCAGCAGCTCGACAGGGATCGGCAATCAGCCCCAGCATTTT. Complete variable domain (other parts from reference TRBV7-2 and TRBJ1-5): GAGVSQSPSNKVTEKGKDVELRCDPISGHTALYWYRQSLGQGLEFLIYFQGNSAPDKSGLPSDRFSAERTGGSVSTLTIQRTQQEDSAVYLCASSSTGIGNQPQHFGDGTRLSIL.

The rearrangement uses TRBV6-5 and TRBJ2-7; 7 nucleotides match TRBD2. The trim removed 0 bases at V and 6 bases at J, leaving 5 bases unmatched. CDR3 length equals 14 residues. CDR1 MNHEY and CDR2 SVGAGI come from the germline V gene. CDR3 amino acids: CASSYSVGGGEQYF. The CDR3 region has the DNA TGTGCCAGCAGTTACTCTGTTGGGGGGGGCGAGCAGTACTTC.

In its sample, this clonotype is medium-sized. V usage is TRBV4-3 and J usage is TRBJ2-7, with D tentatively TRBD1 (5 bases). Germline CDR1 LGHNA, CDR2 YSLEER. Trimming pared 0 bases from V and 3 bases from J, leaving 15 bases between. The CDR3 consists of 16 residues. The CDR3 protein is CASSQDQGQPFYEQYF. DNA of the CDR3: TGCGCCAGCAGCCAAGATCAAGGACAACCATTCTACGAGCAGTACTTC.

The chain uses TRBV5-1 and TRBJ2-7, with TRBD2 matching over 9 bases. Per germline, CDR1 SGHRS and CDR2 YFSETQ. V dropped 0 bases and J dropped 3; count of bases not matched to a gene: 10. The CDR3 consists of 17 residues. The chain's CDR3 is CASSLGSSGAQVYEQYF. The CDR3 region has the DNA TGCGCCAGCAGCTTGGGGTCTAGCGGGGCTCAGGTCTACGAGCAGTACTTC.

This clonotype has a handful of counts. In nucleotides, the CDR3 is TGCGCCAGCAGCACAGGACAATTAAGAAATGAGCAGTTCTTC. It translates to CASSTGQLRNEQFF. The rearrangement joins TRBV5-1 to TRBJ2-1, with D perhaps matching TRBD1 (5 bases). Trimming took off 4 bases at V and 7 bases at J, with 15 bases between the two ends. From germline, CDR1 is SGHRS and CDR2 YFSETQ. The CDR3 has 14 amino acids.

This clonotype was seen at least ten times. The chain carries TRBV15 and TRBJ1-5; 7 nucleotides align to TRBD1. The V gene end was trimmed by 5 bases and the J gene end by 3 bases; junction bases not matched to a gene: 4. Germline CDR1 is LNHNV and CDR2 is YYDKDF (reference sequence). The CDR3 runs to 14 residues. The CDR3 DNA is TGTGCCACCAGCGCAGGGACAGCCAATCAGCCCCAGCATTTT. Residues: CATSAGTANQPQHF.

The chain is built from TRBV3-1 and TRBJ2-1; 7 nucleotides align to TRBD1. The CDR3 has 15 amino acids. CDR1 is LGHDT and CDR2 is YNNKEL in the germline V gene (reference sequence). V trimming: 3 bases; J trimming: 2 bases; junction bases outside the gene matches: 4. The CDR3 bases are TGTGCCAGCAGCCAGAGACAGGGAGCCTACAATGAGCAGTTCTTC. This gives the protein CASSQRQGAYNEQFF.

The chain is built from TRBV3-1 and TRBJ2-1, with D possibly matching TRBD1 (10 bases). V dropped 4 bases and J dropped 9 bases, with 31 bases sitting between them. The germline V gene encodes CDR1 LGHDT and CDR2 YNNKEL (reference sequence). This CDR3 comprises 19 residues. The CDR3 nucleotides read TGTGCCAGCAGCCTCCGACAGGGGGCCTGCAGCGGGAGGAGGTTTGAGCAGTTCTTC. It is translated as CASSLRQGACSGRRFEQFF.

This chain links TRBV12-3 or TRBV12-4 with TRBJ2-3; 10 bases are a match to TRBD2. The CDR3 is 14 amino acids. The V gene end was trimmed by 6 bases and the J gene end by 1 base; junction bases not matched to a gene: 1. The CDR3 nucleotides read TGTGCCAGCAGACTAGCGGGACGCACAGATACGCAGTATTTT. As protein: CASRLAGRTDTQYF.

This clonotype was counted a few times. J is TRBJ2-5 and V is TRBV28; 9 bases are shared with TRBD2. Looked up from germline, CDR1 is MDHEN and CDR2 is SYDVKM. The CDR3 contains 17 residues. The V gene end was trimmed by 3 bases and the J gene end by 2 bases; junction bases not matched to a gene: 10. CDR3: CASSLGALAGAQETQYF. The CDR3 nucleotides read TGTGCCAGCAGTTTGGGTGCGTTAGCGGGGGCTCAAGAGACCCAGTACTTC.

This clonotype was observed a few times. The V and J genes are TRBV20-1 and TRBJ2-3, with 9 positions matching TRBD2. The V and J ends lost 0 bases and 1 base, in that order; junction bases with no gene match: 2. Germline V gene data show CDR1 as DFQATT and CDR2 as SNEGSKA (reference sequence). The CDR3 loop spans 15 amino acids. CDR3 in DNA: TGCAGTGCTAGAGACGCGGGGGGGGGCACAGATACGCAGTATTTT. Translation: CSARDAGGGTDTQYF.

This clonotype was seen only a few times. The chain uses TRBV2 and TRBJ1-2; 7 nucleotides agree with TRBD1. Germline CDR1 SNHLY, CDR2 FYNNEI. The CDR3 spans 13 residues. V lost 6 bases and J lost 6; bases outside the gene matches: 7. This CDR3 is CASRPDRDNGYTF. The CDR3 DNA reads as TGTGCCAGCAGACCTGACAGGGACAATGGCTACACCTTC.